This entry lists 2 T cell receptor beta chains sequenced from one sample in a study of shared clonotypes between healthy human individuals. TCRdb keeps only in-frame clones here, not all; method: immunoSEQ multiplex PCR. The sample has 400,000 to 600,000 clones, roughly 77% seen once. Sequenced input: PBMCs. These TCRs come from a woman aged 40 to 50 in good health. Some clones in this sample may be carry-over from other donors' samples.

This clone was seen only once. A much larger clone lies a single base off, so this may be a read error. CDR3 region: CASSQARGLEQYF. The CDR3 DNA sequence: TGCGCCAGCAGCCAGGCACGAGGACTGGAGCAGTACTTC. V usage is TRBV4-1 and J usage is TRBJ2-7; the D gene is possibly TRBD2 (5 bases). Germline CDR1 MGHRA, CDR2 YSYEKL. The V end was cut by 3 bases, the J end by 7 bases, with 13 bases between. The CDR3 loop spans 13 amino acids.

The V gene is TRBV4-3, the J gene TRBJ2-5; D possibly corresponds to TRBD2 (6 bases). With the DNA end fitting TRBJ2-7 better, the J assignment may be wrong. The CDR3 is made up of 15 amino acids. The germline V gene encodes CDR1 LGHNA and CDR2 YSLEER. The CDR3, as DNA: TGCGCCAGCAGCCAAGAGATCGGGAGTTCCGGCGAGCAGTACTTC. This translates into CASSQEIGSSGEQYF.